This is a list of T cell receptor beta chains from one sample in a study of T cell repertoires in cytomegalovirus infection. Their antigen targets remain unknown. TCRdb recomputed calls from the reads with MiXCR, one row per CDR3 protein. The repertoire holds about 280,000 distinct CDR3 sequences, 20% to 25% seen once, with about 21% in the top ten. The material sequenced was cultured PBMCs, taken from culture after CMV antigen stimulation. The receptors derive from a human donor in good health (CMV status not recorded). Some clones in this sample may be carry-over from other donors' samples. Each CDR3 is given with its conserved first and last residue. A D gene is named only where the DNA matches it firmly. Where a row states a size, it is once, few, many or the class of an expanded clone; other rows omit it.

once,TRBV25-1,TRBJ2-5,TRBD2,TGTGCCAGCAGTGAAGAGTTAGCGGGATTTCAAGAGACCCAGTACTTC,CASSEELAGFQETQYF
few,TRBV6-1,TRBJ2-7,.,TGTGCCAGTCATGGACACCGGACACCGGTTCCCTACGAGCAGTACTTC,CASHGHRTPVPYEQYF
many,TRBV7-2,TRBJ2-5,.,TGTGCCAGCAGCCCAATGGGCAGACAAGAGACCCAGTACTTC,CASSPMGRQETQYF
.,TRBV20-1,TRBJ2-7,.,TGCAGTGCTAGAAGGGCGGGAACGGAGCAGTACTTC,CSARRAGTEQYF
.,TRBV28,TRBJ2-7,.,TGTGCCAGCAGTTCCCCAATGTCCTACGAGCAGTACTTC,CASSSPMSYEQYF
many,TRBV7-2,TRBJ2-5,.,TGTGCCAGCAGCTTAAGGTCCGAACAAGAGACCCAGTACTTC,CASSLRSEQETQYF
many,TRBV7-2,TRBJ2-5,.,TGTGCCAGCACCCCTCCCCCCGGTGGGAGCGGGACCCAGTACTTC,CASTPPPGGSGTQYF
.,TRBV7-3,TRBJ2-1,TRBD1,TGTGCCAGCAGCATTCGACAGGGGGCAGATGAGCAGTTCTTC,CASSIRQGADEQFF
many,TRBV12-3/TRBV12-4,TRBJ1-3,.,TGTGCCAGCAGTTTATTCACAGGAGGAAACACCATATATTTT,CASSLFTGGNTIYF
few,TRBV12-3/TRBV12-4,TRBJ2-3,.,TGTGCCAGCAGTTCGGGGTACCGCACAGATACGCAGTATTTT,CASSSGYRTDTQYF
.,TRBV28,TRBJ2-5,.,TGTGCCAGCAGTTTCGCCGGGGTCCAAGAGACCCAGTACTTC,CASSFAGVQETQYF
many,TRBV6-2/TRBV6-3,TRBJ2-5,.,TGTGCCAGCAGTTACCCCAACCAAGAGACCCAGTACTTC,CASSYPNQETQYF
.,TRBV12-3/TRBV12-4,TRBJ2-1,TRBD1,TGTGCCAGCAGTGCGACCGGGACAGGCGCGAATGAGCAGTTCTTC,CASSATGTGANEQFF
.,TRBV27,TRBJ1-5,TRBD1,TGTGCCAGCAGTTTGATTCCGGGACAGGGAGGCTTTGGTCAGCCCCAGCATTTT,CASSLIPGQGGFGQPQHF
.,TRBV7-8,TRBJ2-1,.,TGTGCCAGCAGCCTAGGAGCGGGTTCGGTTTTTGAGCAGTTCTTC,CASSLGAGSVFEQFF
many,TRBV7-2,TRBJ2-3,.,TGTGCCAGCAGCCCAAGATCCTACACAGATACGCAGTATTTT,CASSPRSYTDTQYF
few,TRBV28,TRBJ2-7,.,TGTGCCAGCAGTCCCCTTGGACCTGTGGAGCAGTACTTC,CASSPLGPVEQYF
many,TRBV7-2,TRBJ2-5,TRBD2,TGTGCCAGCAGCCGTAGCGGGAGTTTTGAGACCCAGTACTTC,CASSRSGSFETQYF
.,TRBV28,TRBJ1-1,.,TGTGCCAGCAGTTCACGAATCAAGGCCCAGAGGTACGGTTTCTTT,CASSSRIKAQRYGFF
many,TRBV7-2,TRBJ2-2,TRBD2,TGTGCCAGCAGCTTTGTTGGGAGGGGTGGCACCGGGGAGCTGTTTTTT,CASSFVGRGGTGELFF
few,TRBV18,TRBJ1-5,TRBD1,TGTGCCAGCTCGCTTACAGGGGGGACCAGAGAGCCCCAGCATTTT,CASSLTGGTREPQHF
few,TRBV7-9,TRBJ1-2,TRBD1,TGTGCCAGCAGCGGTAGGGACAGGCTTTTCCATGGCTACACCTTC,CASSGRDRLFHGYTF
.,TRBV5-4,TRBJ1-5,TRBD1,TGTGCCAGCAGCCACAGGACAGGGGGACTAGGCAATCAGCCCCAGCATTTT,CASSHRTGGLGNQPQHF
.,TRBV7-9,TRBJ1-1,.,TGTGCCAGCAGCCAAGGGGGTCGGGGAACGGAAAACACTGAAGCTTTCTTT,CASSQGGRGTENTEAFF
many,TRBV5-8,TRBJ2-3,TRBD2,TGTGCCAGCAGCTTGGCTTATCGAGCGGGGAGCACAGATACGCAGTATTTT,CASSLAYRAGSTDTQYF
few,TRBV12-3/TRBV12-4,TRBJ1-1,.,TGTGCCAGCAGTCCCCCCCGGGGGAACACTGAAGCTTTCTTT,CASSPPRGNTEAFF
.,TRBV24-1,TRBJ1-2,TRBD1,TGTGCCACCAGTGATCCGGGACAGGGAATGTATGGCTACACCTTC,CATSDPGQGMYGYTF
.,TRBV7-9,TRBJ2-1,TRBD1,TGTGCCAGCTCTGACAGGGTAAGAAGTGAGCAGTTCTTC,CASSDRVRSEQFF
many,TRBV7-2,TRBJ1-1,.,TGTGCCAGCAGCCCCGGGGGGAGGTTTGAAGCTTTCTTT,CASSPGGRFEAFF
few,TRBV6-2/TRBV6-3,TRBJ1-1,.,TGTGCCAGCAGTTGGGCGGGCGCCGGGAACACTGAAGCTTTCTTT,CASSWAGAGNTEAFF
.,TRBV7-6,TRBJ2-1,.,TGTGCCAGCAGCTACATACAGAATGAGCAGTTCTTC,CASSYIQNEQFF
many,TRBV4-1,TRBJ1-4,.,TGCGCCAGCAGCCTGACAGGACCTAATGAAAAACTGTTTTTT,CASSLTGPNEKLFF
.,TRBV20-1,TRBJ2-1,.,TGCAGTGCTAGAGCGAGCATGGCCTATGAGCAGTTCTTC,CSARASMAYEQFF
few,TRBV6-6,TRBJ2-1,TRBD2,TGTGCCAGCAACCCCCTAGCGGGAATGAATGAGCAGTTCTTC,CASNPLAGMNEQFF
.,TRBV20-1,TRBJ2-7,TRBD2,TGCAGTGCTAGAGTGCCTAGCGGGATATACGAGCAGTACTTC,CSARVPSGIYEQYF
.,TRBV12-3/TRBV12-4,TRBJ2-2,TRBD1,TGTGCCAGCAGAACTTCCGGCAGGGGGCAACACACCGGGGAGCTGTTTTTT,CASRTSGRGQHTGELFF
.,TRBV7-3,TRBJ2-3,TRBD2,TGTGCCAGCAGCATTAGCGGGAGAAGCTCAGATACGCAGTATTTT,CASSISGRSSDTQYF
.,TRBV6-2/TRBV6-3,TRBJ1-5,.,TGTGCCAGCAGATCAAGGACACCAGCAATTACTTATCAGCCCCAGCATTTT,CASRSRTPAITYQPQHF
.,TRBV4-3,TRBJ2-3,.,TGCGCCAGCAGCCAAGATCTCCGCAGGACGGGAGCTACAGATACGCAGTATTTT,CASSQDLRRTGATDTQYF
.,TRBV19,TRBJ2-1,TRBD2,TGTGCCAGTAGTCAACGAAGCGGGAGGCCCTACAATGAGCAGTTCTTC,CASSQRSGRPYNEQFF
.,TRBV7-2,TRBJ2-1,TRBD2,TGTGCCAGCAGCTTGTCGGCGGGAGCCAATGAGCAGTTCTTC,CASSLSAGANEQFF
.,TRBV12-3/TRBV12-4,TRBJ2-1,.,TGTGCCAGCAGTTTTTGGGGGAACAGCGAAAATGAGCAGTTCTTC,CASSFWGNSENEQFF
few,TRBV4-3,TRBJ2-5,TRBD1,TGCGCCAGCAGCCAAGGACAGGGCCGGGAGACCCAGTACTTC,CASSQGQGRETQYF
.,TRBV7-2,TRBJ1-1,TRBD1,TGTGCCAGCAGCTTATCCGGGACAGGCTGGACTGAAGCTTTCTTT,CASSLSGTGWTEAFF
.,TRBV7-2,TRBJ1-4,.,TGTGCCAGCAGCCCCTCGGGGACGGTGAATGAAAAACTGTTTTTT,CASSPSGTVNEKLFF
few,TRBV7-8,TRBJ2-7,TRBD2,TGTGCCAGCAGCCCTAGCGGGAAAGCGGGAGACAGTTCCTACGAGCAGTACTTC,CASSPSGKAGDSSYEQYF
many,TRBV7-2,TRBJ2-1,.,TGTGCCAGCAGCCTTGGCTGGAGGGAATACAATGAGCAGTTCTTC,CASSLGWREYNEQFF
.,TRBV20-1,TRBJ2-3,.,TGCAGTGCTTCCCCACAAGTTAGATCAGGGGTGGATACGCAGTATTTT,CSASPQVRSGVDTQYF
.,TRBV11-2,TRBJ1-2,.,TGTGCCAGCAGCTTAGGGATTCTATCTTCTAACTATGGCTACACCTTC,CASSLGILSSNYGYTF
.,TRBV25-1,TRBJ2-2,TRBD2,TGTGCCAGCAGTGAACGTAAAGGGACTAGCGGGTTGAACACCGGGGAGCTGTTTTTT,CASSERKGTSGLNTGELFF
.,TRBV9,TRBJ1-6,TRBD1,TGTGCCAGCAGCGTTCCCAGCGGACAGGGTGATTCACCCCTCCACTTT,CASSVPSGQGDSPLHF
many,TRBV11-2,TRBJ2-1,.,TGTGCCAGCAGCTTAGACACGGGACTCGAGCAGTTCTTC,CASSLDTGLEQFF
.,TRBV5-1,TRBJ1-3,.,TGCGCCAGCAGCTTGAGTGAGTCCTACTCTGGAAACACCATATATTTT,CASSLSESYSGNTIYF
few,TRBV7-2,TRBJ1-2,.,TGTGCCAGCAGCTTAGCCGGACAGATCTATGGCTACACCTTC,CASSLAGQIYGYTF
many,TRBV27,TRBJ2-1,TRBD2,TGTGCCAGCAGTCCACCGGGACTAGCGGGGTACAATGAGCAGTTCTTC,CASSPPGLAGYNEQFF
few,TRBV18,TRBJ1-4,.,TGTGCCAGCTCACCACCGGGCAGGGAGGATGAAAAACTGTTTTTT,CASSPPGREDEKLFF
.,TRBV7-4,TRBJ1-1,.,TGTGCCAGCAGCTTCCGACAGAGCACTGAAGCTTTCTTT,CASSFRQSTEAFF
.,TRBV5-4,TRBJ1-1,TRBD1,TGTGCCAGCAGCTGGACAGGGCTCGAAGCTTTCTTT,CASSWTGLEAFF